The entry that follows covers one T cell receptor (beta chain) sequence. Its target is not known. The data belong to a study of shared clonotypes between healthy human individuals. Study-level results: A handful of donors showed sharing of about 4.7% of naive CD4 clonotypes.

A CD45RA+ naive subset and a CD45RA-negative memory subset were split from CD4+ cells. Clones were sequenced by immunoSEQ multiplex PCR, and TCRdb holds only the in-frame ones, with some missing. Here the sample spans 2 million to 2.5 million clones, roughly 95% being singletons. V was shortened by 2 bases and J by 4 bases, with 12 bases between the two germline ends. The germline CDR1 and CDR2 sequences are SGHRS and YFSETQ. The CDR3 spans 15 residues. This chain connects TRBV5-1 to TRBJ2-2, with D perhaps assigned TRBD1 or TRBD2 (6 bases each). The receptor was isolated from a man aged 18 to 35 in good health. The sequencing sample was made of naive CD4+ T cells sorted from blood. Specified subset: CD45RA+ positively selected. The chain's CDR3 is CASSLSRGGTGELFF. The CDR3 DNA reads TGCGCCAGCAGCTTATCCAGGGGAGGCACCGGGGAGCTGTTTTTT.